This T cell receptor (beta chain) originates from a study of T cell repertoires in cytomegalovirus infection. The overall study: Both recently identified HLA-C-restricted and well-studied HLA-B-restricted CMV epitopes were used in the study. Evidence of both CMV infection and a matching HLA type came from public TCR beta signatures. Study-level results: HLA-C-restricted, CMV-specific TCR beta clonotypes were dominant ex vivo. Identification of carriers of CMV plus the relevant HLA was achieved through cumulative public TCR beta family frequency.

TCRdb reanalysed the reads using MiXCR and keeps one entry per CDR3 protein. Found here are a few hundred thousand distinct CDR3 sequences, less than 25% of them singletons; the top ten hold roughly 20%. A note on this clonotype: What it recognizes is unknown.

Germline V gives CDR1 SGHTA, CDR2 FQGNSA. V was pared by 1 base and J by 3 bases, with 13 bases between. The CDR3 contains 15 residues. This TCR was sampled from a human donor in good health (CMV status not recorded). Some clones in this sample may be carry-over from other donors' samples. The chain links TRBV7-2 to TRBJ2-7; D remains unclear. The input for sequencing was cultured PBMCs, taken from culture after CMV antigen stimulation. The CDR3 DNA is TGTGCCAGCAGCTTAGGGCTGGATTCTATCTACGAGCAGTACGTC. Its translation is CASSLGLDSIYEQYV.